This T cell receptor (beta chain) originates from a study of cytomegalovirus exposure and HLA in healthy donors. Using immunoSEQ multiplex PCR, the repertoire was profiled, and TCRdb retains in-frame clones only, with some absent. This sample yields about 150,000 clones, of which around 90% are seen a single time; 3% to 3.5% belongs to the top ten. It was the approximately 120-subject validation cohort, separate from the approximately 700-subject first cohort, to which the donors belonged. Germline assignment: CDR1 SNHLY and CDR2 FYNNEI. CDR3 length: 15 amino acids. V was clipped by 5 bases and J by 13 bases; unmatched bases: 15.

This clonotype originated in a woman aged 18 to 35 in good health and CMV-seropositive. Material: PBMCs. The J gene is TRBJ2-2, the V gene TRBV2; 8 bases align to TRBD2. The CDR3 DNA reads as TGTGCCAGCAGTTTGGGACTAGACCAGACATTGCTGCTGTTTTTT. Its protein product is CASSLGLDQTLLLFF.